The T cell receptor beta chain under discussion was sequenced for a study of blood T cell repertoires in COVID-19. Study-wide background: The United States, Italy and Spain supplied acute and convalescent COVID-19 samples. From T cells, B-cell-depleted T cells, or PBMCs came the material, which was cDNA or gDNA.

Original handling: Estimates of nucleated cell counts were drawn from the amplification of reference gene primers. Some clones are missing from TCRdb's copy, which holds only in-frame ones; the method was immunoSEQ multiplex PCR. The V and J calls and clone size come from that table; D and trimming were worked out from the DNA. Among about 35,000 clones listed, more than 70% were seen once. The sample holds one count of this clone. Per germline, CDR1 MNHEY and CDR2 SMNVEV (reference sequence). CDR3 length equals 15 residues. V lost 3 bases, J lost 5 bases, and 14 bases lay in between. The chain links TRBV27 to TRBJ2-1; D is perhaps TRBD2 (6 bases). This sequence originates from a human donor in a cohort sampled during active COVID-19. The sequencing input was peripheral blood. CDR3 residues: CASSFAATGDNEQFF. The DNA for the CDR3 is TGTGCCAGCAGTTTCGCAGCCACGGGGGACAATGAGCAGTTCTTC.